This T cell receptor (beta chain) derives from a study of memory CD4+ T cells and cytomegalovirus serostatus. Study-level information: Healthy Belgian adult donors included under ten CMV-positive and 24 CMV-negative people. Study outcomes and limitations: Of about 150 reported CMV TCRbeta sequences, just over 65 were found in memory CD4+ repertoires. A US-trained random forest predicted CMV serostatus with median AUC around 0.9.

Per the germline V gene, CDR1 is SGHRS and CDR2 is YFSETQ. The V end was cut by 4 bases, the J end by 3 bases, with 13 bases between. The CDR3 spans 15 residues. Some clones are missing from TCRdb's copy, which holds only in-frame ones; the method was immunoSEQ multiplex PCR. Found here are 40,000 or so clones, roughly 80% of them singletons; the top ten hold approximately 0.8%. Single viable CD3+CD4+CD8-CD45RO+ cells were sorted as the memory CD4+ T cells. In regard to this clone: Its specificity is unknown.

The chain joins TRBV5-1 to TRBJ2-2; D might be TRBD1 or TRBD2, each matching 7 bases. Sequencing was carried out using memory CD4+ T cells from blood. This TCR was recovered from an adult in good health and CMV-seronegative. DNA for the CDR3: TGCGCCAGCAGCGGCAGGGGGAGGGACACCGGGGAGCTGTTTTTT. Protein: CASSGRGRDTGELFF.